Below are 5 T cell receptor beta chains sequenced from a single sample in a study of tumor-infiltrating lymphocytes in localized non-small cell lung cancer. TCRdb keeps only in-frame clones here, not all; method: immunoSEQ multiplex PCR. The data contain about 11,000 clones, about 86% of them seen just once; the ten biggest clones take up approximately 7.8%. Sequenced input: uninvolved lung tissue not adjacent to the tumor. The receptors originated from a human donor with non-small cell lung cancer.

This chain links TRBV2 with TRBJ1-2, with D maybe TRBD1 (6 bases). Germline assignment: CDR1 SNHLY and CDR2 FYNNEI. The CDR3 has 12 amino acids. Trimming took off 5 bases at V and 6 bases at J, with 10 bases between the two ends. The CDR3 bases are TGTGCCAGCAGTCCTAACAGGGATGGCTACACCTTC. This codes for CASSPNRDGYTF.

This sequence joins TRBV7-9 and TRBJ1-4; the D gene is possibly TRBD1 (5 bases). The CDR3 is 16 amino acids. V was cut by 3 bases and J by 2 bases, with 13 bases left in between. The germline V gene has CDR1 SEHNR and CDR2 FQNEAQ (reference sequence). The CDR3 region is CASSFGGSATNEKLFF. The DNA of the CDR3 is TGTGCCAGCAGCTTCGGGGGGTCGGCTACTAATGAAAAACTGTTTTTT.

In its sample, this clone was seen once. This chain links TRBV7-6 with TRBJ1-6, with D possibly TRBD1 on 6 matching bases. The V gene lost 3 bases and the J gene lost 7 bases, with 13 bases spanning the gap. In germline, CDR1 is SGHVS, CDR2 FNYEAQ. This CDR3 comprises 15 residues. This chain's CDR3 is CASSLRGGGNSPLHF. DNA for the CDR3: TGTGCCAGCAGCTTGAGGGGGGGCGGGAATTCACCCCTCCACTTT.

The rearrangement joins TRBV7-8 to TRBJ1-2; D remains ambiguous. Trimming pared 1 base from V and 3 bases from J, leaving 12 bases between. The CDR3 is made up of 15 amino acids. Germline-derived CDR1 and CDR2 are SGHVS and FQNEAQ. The CDR3 DNA is TGTGCCAGCAGCTTAGGGGAGGGTGGGTACTATGGCTACACCTTC. It yields the protein CASSLGEGGYYGYTF.

The chain recombines TRBV25-1 with TRBJ2-5; D call uncertain. Trimming pared 1 base from V and 3 bases from J, leaving 6 bases between. The length of the CDR3 is 13 residues. Germline CDR1 and CDR2: MGHDK and SYGVNS. The CDR3 spells CASSEFGKETQYF. DNA for the CDR3: TGTGCCAGCAGTGAATTCGGAAAAGAGACCCAGTACTTC.